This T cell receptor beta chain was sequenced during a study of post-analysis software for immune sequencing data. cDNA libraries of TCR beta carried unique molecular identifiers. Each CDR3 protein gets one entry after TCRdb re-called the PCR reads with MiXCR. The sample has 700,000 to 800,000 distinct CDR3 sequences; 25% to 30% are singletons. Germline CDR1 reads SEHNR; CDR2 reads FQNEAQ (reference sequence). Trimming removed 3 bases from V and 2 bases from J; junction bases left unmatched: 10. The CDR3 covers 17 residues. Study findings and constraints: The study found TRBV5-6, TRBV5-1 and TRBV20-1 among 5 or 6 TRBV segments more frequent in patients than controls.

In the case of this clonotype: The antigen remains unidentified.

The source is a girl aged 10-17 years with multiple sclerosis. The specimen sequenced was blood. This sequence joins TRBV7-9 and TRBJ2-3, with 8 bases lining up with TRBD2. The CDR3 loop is CASSLKAGADDTDTQYF. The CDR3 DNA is TGTGCCAGCAGCTTGAAAGCGGGAGCGGATGACACAGATACGCAGTATTTT.